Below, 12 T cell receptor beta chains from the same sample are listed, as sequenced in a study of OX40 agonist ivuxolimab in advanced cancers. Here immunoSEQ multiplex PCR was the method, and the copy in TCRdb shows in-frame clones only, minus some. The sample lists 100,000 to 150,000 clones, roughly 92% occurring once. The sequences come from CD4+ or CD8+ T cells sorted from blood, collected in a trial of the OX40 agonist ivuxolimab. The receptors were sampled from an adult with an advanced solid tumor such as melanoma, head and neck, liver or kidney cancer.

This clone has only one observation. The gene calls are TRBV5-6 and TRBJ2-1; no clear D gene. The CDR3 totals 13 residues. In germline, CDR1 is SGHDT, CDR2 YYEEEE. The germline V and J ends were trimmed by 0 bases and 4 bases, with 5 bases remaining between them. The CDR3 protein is CASSLGTYNEQFF. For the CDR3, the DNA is TGTGCCAGCAGCTTGGGCACATACAATGAGCAGTTCTTC.

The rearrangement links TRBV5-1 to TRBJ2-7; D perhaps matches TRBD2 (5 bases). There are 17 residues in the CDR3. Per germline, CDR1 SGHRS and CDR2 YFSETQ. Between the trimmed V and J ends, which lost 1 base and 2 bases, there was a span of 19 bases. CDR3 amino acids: CASSLNGESGLAYEQYF. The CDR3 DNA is TGCGCCAGCAGCTTGAACGGGGAGTCAGGTCTGGCCTACGAGCAGTACTTC.

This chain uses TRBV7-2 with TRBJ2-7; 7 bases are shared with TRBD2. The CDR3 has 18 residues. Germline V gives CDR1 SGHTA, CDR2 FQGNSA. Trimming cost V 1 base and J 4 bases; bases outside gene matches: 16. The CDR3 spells CASSLVSSRGREWYEQYF. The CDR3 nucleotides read TGTGCCAGCAGCTTAGTAAGCTCTCGCGGGAGAGAATGGTACGAGCAGTACTTC.

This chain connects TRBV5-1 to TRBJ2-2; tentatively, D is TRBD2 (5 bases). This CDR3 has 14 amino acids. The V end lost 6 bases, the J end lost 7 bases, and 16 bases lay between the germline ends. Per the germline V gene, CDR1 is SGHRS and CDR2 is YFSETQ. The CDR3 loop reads CASKETSGGGELFF. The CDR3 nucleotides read TGCGCCAGCAAAGAGACCTCAGGAGGCGGGGAGCTGTTTTTT.

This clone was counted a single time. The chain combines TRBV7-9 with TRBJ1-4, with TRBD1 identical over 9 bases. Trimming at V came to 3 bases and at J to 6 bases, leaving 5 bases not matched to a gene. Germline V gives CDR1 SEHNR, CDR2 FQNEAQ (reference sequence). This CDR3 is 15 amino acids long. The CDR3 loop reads CASSFTGTGYEKLFF. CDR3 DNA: TGTGCCAGCAGCTTCACCGGGACAGGGTATGAAAAACTGTTTTTT.

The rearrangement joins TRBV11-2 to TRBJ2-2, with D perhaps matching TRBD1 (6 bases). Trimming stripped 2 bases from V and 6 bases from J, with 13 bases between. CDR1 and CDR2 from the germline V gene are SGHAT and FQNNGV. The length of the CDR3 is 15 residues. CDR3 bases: TGTGCCAGCAGCTTACACAGGGATAGGGCCGGGGAGCTGTTTTTT. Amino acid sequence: CASSLHRDRAGELFF.

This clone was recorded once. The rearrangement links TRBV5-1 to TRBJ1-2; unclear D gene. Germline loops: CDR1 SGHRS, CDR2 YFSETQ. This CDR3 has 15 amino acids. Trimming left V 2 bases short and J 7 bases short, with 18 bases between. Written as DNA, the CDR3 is TGCGCCAGCAGCTTAGGCGCCGGGCCGGTGAGTGGCTACACCTTC. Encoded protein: CASSLGAGPVSGYTF.

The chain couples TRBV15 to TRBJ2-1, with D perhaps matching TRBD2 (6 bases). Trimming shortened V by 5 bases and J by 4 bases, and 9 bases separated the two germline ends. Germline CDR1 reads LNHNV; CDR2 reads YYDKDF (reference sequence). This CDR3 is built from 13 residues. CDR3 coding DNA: TGTGCCACCAGCCCTAGCGATTACAATGAGCAGTTCTTC. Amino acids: CATSPSDYNEQFF.

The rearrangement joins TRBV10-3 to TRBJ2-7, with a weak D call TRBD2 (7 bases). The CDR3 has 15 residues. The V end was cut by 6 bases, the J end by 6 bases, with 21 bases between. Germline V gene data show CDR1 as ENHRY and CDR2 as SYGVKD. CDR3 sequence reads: CAIRRERDKKGEQYF. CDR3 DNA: TGTGCCATCAGGAGGGAGCGGGACAAAAAAGGCGAGCAGTACTTC.

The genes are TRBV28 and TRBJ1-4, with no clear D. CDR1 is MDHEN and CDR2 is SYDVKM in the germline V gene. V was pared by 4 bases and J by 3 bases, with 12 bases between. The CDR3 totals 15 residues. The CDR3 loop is CASSSEQSSNEKLFF. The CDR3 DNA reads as TGTGCCAGCAGTTCCGAACAGTCCTCTAATGAAAAACTGTTTTTT.

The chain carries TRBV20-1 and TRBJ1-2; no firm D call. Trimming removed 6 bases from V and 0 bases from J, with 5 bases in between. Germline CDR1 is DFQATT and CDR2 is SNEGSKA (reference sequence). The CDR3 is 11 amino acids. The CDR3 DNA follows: TGCAGTGCCCACCCTAACTATGGCTACACCTTC. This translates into CSAHPNYGYTF.

Written as DNA, the CDR3 is TGTGCCAGCAGTCCACAGGGGGCCAACACTGAAGCTTTCTTT. It yields the protein CASSPQGANTEAFF. The rearrangement uses TRBV14 and TRBJ1-1, with TRBD1 matching over 9 bases. V shed 6 bases and J 2 bases; nucleotides not matched to a gene: 4. Germline V CDR1 and CDR2: SGHDN, FVKESK. CDR3 length: 14 amino acids.